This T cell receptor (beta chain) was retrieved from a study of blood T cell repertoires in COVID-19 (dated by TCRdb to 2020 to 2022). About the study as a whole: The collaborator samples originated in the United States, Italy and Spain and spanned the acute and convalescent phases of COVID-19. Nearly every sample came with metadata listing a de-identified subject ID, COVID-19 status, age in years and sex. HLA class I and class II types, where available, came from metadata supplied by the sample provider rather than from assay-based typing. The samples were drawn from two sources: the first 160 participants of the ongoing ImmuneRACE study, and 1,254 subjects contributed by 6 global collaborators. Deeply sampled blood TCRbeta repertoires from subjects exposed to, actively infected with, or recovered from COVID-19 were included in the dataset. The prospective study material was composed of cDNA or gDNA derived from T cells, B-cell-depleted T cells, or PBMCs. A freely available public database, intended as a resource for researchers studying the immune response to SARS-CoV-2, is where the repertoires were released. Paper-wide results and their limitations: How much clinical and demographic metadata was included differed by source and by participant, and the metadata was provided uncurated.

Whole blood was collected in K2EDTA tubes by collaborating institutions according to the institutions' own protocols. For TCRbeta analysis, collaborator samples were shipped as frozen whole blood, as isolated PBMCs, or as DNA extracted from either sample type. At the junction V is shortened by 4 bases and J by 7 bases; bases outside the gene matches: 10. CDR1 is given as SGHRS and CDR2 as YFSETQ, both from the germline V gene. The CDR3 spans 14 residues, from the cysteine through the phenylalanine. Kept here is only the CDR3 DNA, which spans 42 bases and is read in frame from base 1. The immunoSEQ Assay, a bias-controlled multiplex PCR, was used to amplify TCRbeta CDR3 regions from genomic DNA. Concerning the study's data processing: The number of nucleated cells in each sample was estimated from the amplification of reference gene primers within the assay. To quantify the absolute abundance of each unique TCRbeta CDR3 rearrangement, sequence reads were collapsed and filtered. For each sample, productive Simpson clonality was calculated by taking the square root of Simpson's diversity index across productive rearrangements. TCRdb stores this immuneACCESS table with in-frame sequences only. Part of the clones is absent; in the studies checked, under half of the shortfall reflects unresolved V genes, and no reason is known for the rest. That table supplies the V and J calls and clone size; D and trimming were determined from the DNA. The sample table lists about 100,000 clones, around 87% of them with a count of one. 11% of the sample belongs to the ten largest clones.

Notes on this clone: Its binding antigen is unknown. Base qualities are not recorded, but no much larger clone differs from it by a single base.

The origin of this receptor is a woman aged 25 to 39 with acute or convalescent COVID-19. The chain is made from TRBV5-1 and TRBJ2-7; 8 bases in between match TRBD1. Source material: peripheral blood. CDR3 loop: CASSPPAGGYEQYF. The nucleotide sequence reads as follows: TGCGCCAGCAGCCCCCCAGCAGGGGGCTATGAGCAGTACTTC.